The 26 T cell receptor beta chains in this list originate from one sample, sequenced in a study of blood T cell repertoires in COVID-19. Clones were sequenced by immunoSEQ multiplex PCR, and TCRdb holds only the in-frame ones, with some missing. The sample has about 480,000 clones, around 89% seen once; the top ten hold 1.8%. The sample comprised PBMCs or T cells enriched from blood (not recorded which). These receptors came from a woman in her thirties or forties who had recovered from COVID-19.

V usage is TRBV29-1 and J usage is TRBJ1-2; possibly TRBD1 for D (5 bases). The CDR3 length is 14 residues. Deletions cut 4 bases from V and 8 bases from J, with 20 bases between. Germline-derived CDR1 and CDR2 are SQVTM and ANQGSEA. The CDR3 reads CSVVPVVSGGGYTF. CDR3 nucleotide sequence: TGCAGCGTTGTTCCTGTGGTTTCCGGGGGAGGCTACACCTTC.

The J gene is TRBJ2-5, the V gene TRBV19, with D perhaps matching TRBD1 (6 bases). Trimming shortened V by 4 bases and J by 5 bases, and 17 bases separated the two germline ends. Germline V gene data show CDR1 as LNHDA and CDR2 as SQIVND (reference sequence). The CDR3 loop spans 15 amino acids. The CDR3 is CASSTNRVSGETQYF. CDR3 coding DNA: TGTGCCAGTAGTACAAACAGGGTGTCCGGGGAGACCCAGTACTTC.

This chain connects TRBV5-1 to TRBJ1-2; 12 bases are a match to TRBD1. The CDR3 has 13 amino acids. Per germline, CDR1 SGHRS and CDR2 YFSETQ. Losses at the gene ends were 4 bases for V and 11 bases for J; bases not matched to a gene: 6. CDR3 nucleotides: TGCGCCAGCAGCCCGGGACAGGGGGCATCTTACACCTTC. Translating gives CASSPGQGASYTF.

The chain is built from TRBV5-8 and TRBJ1-1; 8 positions agree with TRBD1. Unmatched junction bases numbered 3, after V lost 1 base and J lost 1 base. CDR1 and CDR2 from the germline V gene are SGHTS and YDEGEE. The CDR3 is 15 residues long. The DNA for the CDR3 is TGTGCCAGCAGCTTGCGTGGGACAGGGAACACTGAAGCTTTCTTT. This encodes CASSLRGTGNTEAFF.

This chain uses TRBV14 with TRBJ2-5; the D gene is possibly TRBD2 (6 bases). Trimming stripped 1 base from V and 0 bases from J, with 15 bases between. CDR1 is SGHDN, CDR2 FVKESK, per germline. The CDR3 spans 17 residues. The CDR3 here is CASSQADSGYYQETQYF. The DNA of the CDR3 is TGTGCCAGCAGCCAAGCCGATAGCGGTTACTACCAAGAGACCCAGTACTTC.

The chain links TRBV5-6 to TRBJ1-2, with 7 bases fitting TRBD1. Germline trimming cut 5 bases from V and 8 bases from J; bases unmatched to any gene: 6. Per the germline V gene, CDR1 is SGHDT and CDR2 is YYEEEE. CDR3 size: 12 residues. The CDR3 here is CASSLGGSGYTF. The CDR3 DNA sequence: TGTGCCAGCAGTTTAGGGGGCTCGGGCTACACCTTC.

The chain carries TRBV5-1 and TRBJ2-7; TRBD2 agrees at 9 bases. The CDR3 contains 13 residues. Trimming took 2 bases from V and 5 from J; bases not matched to a gene: 2. The V gene's germline CDR1 is SGHRS and CDR2 YFSETQ. This CDR3 is CASSFASGNEQYF. In nucleotides, the CDR3 is TGCGCCAGCAGCTTTGCTAGCGGGAACGAGCAGTACTTC.

The V and J genes are TRBV24-1 and TRBJ2-1, with D possibly matching TRBD1 (6 bases). Trimming pared 9 bases from V and 1 base from J, leaving 9 bases between. Germline V gene data show CDR1 as KGHDR and CDR2 as SFDVKD. This CDR3 has 13 residues. This CDR3 is CATEGDSYNEQFF. For the CDR3, the DNA is TGTGCCACCGAGGGGGATTCCTACAATGAGCAGTTCTTC.

In its sample, this clone was seen a few times. The chain recombines TRBV6-6 with TRBJ2-3, with TRBD2 identical over 8 bases. This CDR3 has 17 residues. CDR1 and CDR2 from the germline V gene are MNHNY and SVGAGI (reference sequence). The ends lost 5 bases at V and 7 bases at J; junction bases unmatched: 17. The CDR3 bases are TGTGCCAGCAGTCGACCGGGAGGACAAAGCGGGGGTAATACGCAGTATTTT. This translates into CASSRPGGQSGGNTQYF.

The gene calls are TRBV19 and TRBJ1-3; TRBD1 matches at 10 bases. Germline V CDR1 and CDR2: LNHDA, SQIVND (reference sequence). Germline trimming cut 4 bases from V and 7 bases from J; bases unmatched to any gene: 1. This CDR3 is 13 amino acids long. The CDR3 here is CASSKDRGNTIYF. The CDR3 nucleotides are TGTGCCAGTAGTAAGGACAGGGGGAACACCATATATTTT. The whole variable domain, remainder taken from reference TRBV19 and TRBJ1-3, is DGGITQSPKYLFRKEGQNVTLSCEQNLNHDAMYWYRQDPGQGLRLIYYSQIVNDFQKGDIAEGYSVSREKKESFPLTVTSAQKNPTAFYLCASSKDRGNTIYFGEGSWLTVV.

The V call is TRBV5-4, the J call TRBJ2-1; 7 bases match TRBD1. V shed 0 bases and J 4 bases; nucleotides not matched to a gene: 4. This CDR3 has 15 residues. Germline V lookup: CDR1 SGHNT, CDR2 YYREEE (reference sequence). This CDR3 is CASSLADRDYNEQFF. CDR3 nucleotide sequence: TGTGCCAGCAGCTTGGCCGACAGGGATTACAATGAGCAGTTCTTC. Full variable domain (missing parts from reference TRBV5-4 and TRBJ2-1): ETGVTQSPTHLIKTRGQQVTLRCSSQSGHNTVSWYQQALGQGPQFIFQYYREEENGRGNFPPRFSGLQFPNYSSELNVNALELDDSALYLCASSLADRDYNEQFFGPGTRLTVL.

The rearrangement links TRBV2 to TRBJ2-5; possible D gene TRBD2, 6 bases. V gave up 6 bases and J gave up 5 bases, with 16 bases separating them. Looked up from germline, CDR1 is SNHLY and CDR2 is FYNNEI. The CDR3 spans 14 residues. CDR3 coding DNA: TGTGCCAGCAGGCGGGGCCCAGGTCGGGAGACCCAGTACTTC. Protein product: CASRRGPGRETQYF.

V usage is TRBV10-1 and J usage is TRBJ1-1; TRBD1 matches at 9 bases. The length of the CDR3 is 15 residues. V lost 5 bases and J lost 0; bases outside the gene matches: 4. Germline V CDR1 and CDR2: WNHNN, SYGVQD (reference sequence). The CDR3 loop is CASSRTGAMNTEAFF. The CDR3 region has the DNA TGCGCCAGCAGTCGGACAGGGGCGATGAACACTGAAGCTTTCTTT.

The rearrangement joins TRBV6-9 to TRBJ1-5; 10 bases align to TRBD1. The CDR3 has 16 residues. The germline V gene has CDR1 MNHGY and CDR2 SVAAGI. V gave up 2 bases and J gave up 5 bases; unmatched junction bases: 6. CDR3 sequence reads: CASSYPEGTGDQPQHF. The CDR3 nucleotides read TGTGCCAGCAGTTATCCGGAGGGGACAGGGGATCAGCCCCAGCATTTT.

The V call is TRBV19, the J call TRBJ1-4, with TRBD1 as a possible D gene (5 bases). Germline values: CDR1 LNHDA, CDR2 SQIVND (reference sequence). The CDR3 is made up of 15 amino acids. V lost 6 bases and J lost 8, with 19 bases in between. CDR3 DNA: TGTGCCAGTAGCCTCTTAAGTCGGAGGGACGAAAAACTGTTTTTT. Translated, it gives CASSLLSRRDEKLFF. Full variable domain (outside the CDR3, taken from reference TRBV19 and TRBJ1-4): DGGITQSPKYLFRKEGQNVTLSCEQNLNHDAMYWYRQDPGQGLRLIYYSQIVNDFQKGDIAEGYSVSREKKESFPLTVTSAQKNPTAFYLCASSLLSRRDEKLFFGSGTQLSVL.

The rearrangement links TRBV29-1 to TRBJ1-3; 7 bases match TRBD1. Germline CDR1 reads SQVTM; CDR2 reads ANQGSEA. This CDR3 region has 13 residues. Losses at the gene ends were 4 bases for V and 4 bases for J; bases not matched to a gene: 4. The CDR3 is CSVVSGGGNTIYF. CDR3 nucleotide sequence: TGCAGCGTTGTCTCAGGGGGAGGAAACACCATATATTTT.

The CDR3, as DNA: TGTGCCTGGAGTGTACAAGAGGACACTGAAGCTTTCTTT. Protein product: CAWSVQEDTEAFF. The chain employs TRBV30 and TRBJ1-1; no reliable D call. CDR1 and CDR2 (germline): GTSNPN, SVGIG (reference sequence). V dropped 0 bases and J dropped 3 bases, with 8 bases sitting between them. The CDR3 is 13 residues long. The full variable domain, in which reference TRBV30 and TRBJ1-1 provide the parts outside the CDR3, is SQTIHQWPATLVQPVGSPLSLECTVEGTSNPNLYWYRQAAGRGLQLLFYSVGIGQISSEVPQNLSASRPQDRQFILSSKKLLLSDSGFYLCAWSVQEDTEAFFGQGTRLTVV.

The chain has TRBV2 and TRBJ1-4; 8 bases fit TRBD1. The ends lost 5 bases at V and 6 bases at J; junction bases unmatched: 11. The CDR3 loop spans 16 amino acids. Germline-derived CDR1 and CDR2 are SNHLY and FYNNEI. The CDR3 region is CASSNQGAHPYEKLFF. The CDR3 DNA is TGTGCCAGCAGTAATCAGGGGGCGCATCCTTATGAAAAACTGTTTTTT.

This clone was seen a handful of times. The chain has TRBV19 and TRBJ2-2, with D maybe TRBD1 (5 bases). Trimming stripped 5 bases from V and 1 base from J, with 5 bases between. The V gene's germline CDR1 is LNHDA and CDR2 SQIVND (reference sequence). CDR3 length equals 13 residues. CDR3 DNA: TGTGCCAGTAGTGACAGGAACACCGGGGAGCTGTTTTTT. Protein: CASSDRNTGELFF. Full variable domain (missing parts from reference TRBV19 and TRBJ2-2): DGGITQSPKYLFRKEGQNVTLSCEQNLNHDAMYWYRQDPGQGLRLIYYSQIVNDFQKGDIAEGYSVSREKKESFPLTVTSAQKNPTAFYLCASSDRNTGELFFGEGSRLTVL.

The chain recombines TRBV2 with TRBJ2-7; a weak D match, TRBD2 (5 bases). The germline V gene has CDR1 SNHLY and CDR2 FYNNEI. V was shortened by 1 base and J by 4 bases, with 14 bases between the two germline ends. The CDR3 is made up of 15 amino acids. CDR3 loop: CASSEGLEGLYEQYF. Written as DNA, the CDR3 is TGTGCCAGCAGTGAAGGTCTCGAGGGCTTGTACGAGCAGTACTTC. Full variable domain (outside the CDR3, taken from reference TRBV2 and TRBJ2-7): EPEVTQTPSHQVTQMGQEVILRCVPISNHLYFYWYRQILGQKVEFLVSFYNNEISEKSEIFDDQFSVERPDGSNFTLKIRSTKLEDSAMYFCASSEGLEGLYEQYFGPGTRLTVT.

The rearrangement joins TRBV4-1 to TRBJ1-2; D is ambiguous. Trimming took 4 bases from V and 3 from J, leaving 12 bases between them. Germline CDR1 and CDR2: MGHRA and YSYEKL. The CDR3 extends over 14 amino acids. The CDR3 sequence: CASSPLPVDYGYTF. CDR3 in DNA: TGCGCCAGCAGCCCATTGCCGGTAGACTATGGCTACACCTTC.

The CDR3 sequence is CASSLGGLATYNEQFF. DNA of the CDR3: TGCGCCAGCAGCCTCGGCGGACTAGCGACGTACAATGAGCAGTTCTTC. The chain employs TRBV4-1 and TRBJ2-1; 9 bases match TRBD2. J was trimmed by 4 bases and V by 4 bases; bases with no gene match: 8. CDR1 and CDR2 (germline): MGHRA, YSYEKL. This CDR3 region has 16 residues.

The rearrangement uses TRBV11-3 and TRBJ2-1, with D perhaps TRBD1 (5 bases). The CDR3 has 14 residues. Trimming left V 1 base short and J 6 bases short, with 10 bases between. Germline V gene data show CDR1 as SGHNT and CDR2 as YENEEA. As DNA, the CDR3 is TGTGCCAGCAGCTTAGGGGGCATAGGCAATGAGCAGTTCTTC. As protein: CASSLGGIGNEQFF.

The rearrangement uses TRBV7-2 and TRBJ1-2, with 9 positions matching TRBD1. V shed 5 bases, J shed 5 bases, and the junction held 6 bases outside the gene matches. Germline CDR1 and CDR2: SGHTA and FQGNSA. There are 14 residues in the CDR3. Here the CDR3 DNA reads TGTGCCAGCAGCACTCCGGGACAGGGATATGGCTACACCTTC. It is translated as CASSTPGQGYGYTF.

This clone was detected ten times or more. The genes are TRBV4-1 and TRBJ2-7, with 7 bases matching TRBD1. J was trimmed by 0 bases and V by 0 bases; bases with no gene match: 20. Germline CDR1 and CDR2: MGHRA and YSYEKL. The CDR3 length is 21 residues. This CDR3 reads CASSQDRGQDPFRPDSYEQYF. DNA of the CDR3: TGCGCCAGCAGCCAAGATAGGGGGCAGGATCCCTTTAGGCCTGACTCCTACGAGCAGTACTTC.

Note on this clone: Lacking the conserved final phenylalanine or tryptophan, this CDR3 likely reflects a read error. The limits of the CDR3 on the DNA are not certain, so only TCRdb's listed CDR3 is given. The chain uses TRBV3-1 (or the pseudogene TRBV3-2) and TRBJ2-7; the D call in the table, TRBD2, was not verified against the DNA. The germline CDR1 and CDR2 sequences are LGHDT and YNNKEL (reference sequence). Ends included, the CDR3 has 10 residues. CDR3 protein: CASSQEGGPC.